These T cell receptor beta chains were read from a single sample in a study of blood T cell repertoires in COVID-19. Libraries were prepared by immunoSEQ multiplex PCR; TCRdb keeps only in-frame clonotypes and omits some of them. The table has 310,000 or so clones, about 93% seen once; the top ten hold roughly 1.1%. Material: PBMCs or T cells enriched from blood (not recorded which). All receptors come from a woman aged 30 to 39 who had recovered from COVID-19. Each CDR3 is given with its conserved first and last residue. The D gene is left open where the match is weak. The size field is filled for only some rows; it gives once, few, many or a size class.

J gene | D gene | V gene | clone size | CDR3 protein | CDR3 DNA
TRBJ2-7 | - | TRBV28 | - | CASSLREASYEQYF | TGTGCCAGCAGTTTGAGGGAGGCCTCCTACGAGCAGTACTTC
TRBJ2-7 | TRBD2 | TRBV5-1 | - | CASSASGSEGEQYF | TGCGCCAGCAGCGCTAGCGGGAGTGAGGGCGAGCAGTACTTC
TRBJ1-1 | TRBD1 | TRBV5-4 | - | CASSLGTGNLVTEAFF | TGTGCCAGCAGCTTGGGGACAGGGAATCTAGTAACTGAAGCTTTCTTT
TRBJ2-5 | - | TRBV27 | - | CASSLGRGVLQETQYF | TGTGCCAGCAGTTTGGGCAGGGGTGTACTCCAAGAGACCCAGTACTTC
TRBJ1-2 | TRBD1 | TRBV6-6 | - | CASNRPGTDSGSYTF | TGTGCCAGCAACCGACCTGGGACAGACTCTGGCTCCTACACCTTC
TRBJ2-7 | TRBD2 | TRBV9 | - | CASSVNPSGSAEQYF | TGTGCCAGCAGCGTAAATCCTAGCGGGAGTGCCGAGCAGTACTTC
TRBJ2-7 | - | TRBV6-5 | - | CASSYSKGIKSYEQYF | TGTGCCAGCAGTTACTCGAAGGGGATCAAGTCCTACGAGCAGTACTTC
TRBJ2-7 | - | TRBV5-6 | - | CASSLGLQRDEQYF | TGTGCCAGCAGCTTGGGACTCCAGAGGGACGAGCAGTACTTC
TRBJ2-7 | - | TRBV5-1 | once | CASSLEGAYEQYF | TGCGCCAGCAGCTTGGAGGGGGCCTACGAGCAGTACTTC
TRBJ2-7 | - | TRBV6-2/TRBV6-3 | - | CASSYSGGRNEQYF | TGTGCCAGCAGTTACTCAGGGGGTCGGAACGAGCAGTACTTC
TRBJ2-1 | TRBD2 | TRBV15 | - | CATSSPGLAGVYWGNEQFF | TGTGCCACCAGCAGCCCGGGACTAGCGGGAGTTTATTGGGGAAATGAGCAGTTCTTC
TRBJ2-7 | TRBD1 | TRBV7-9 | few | CASSETGDEQYF | TGTGCCAGCAGCGAAACAGGGGACGAGCAGTACTTC
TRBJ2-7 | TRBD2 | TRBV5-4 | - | CASSPVAGALYEQYF | TGTGCCAGCAGCCCTGTTGCGGGAGCCCTATACGAGCAGTACTTC
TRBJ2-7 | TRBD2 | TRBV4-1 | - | CASSQTVAGANEQYF | TGCGCCAGCAGCCAAACAGTAGCGGGAGCGAACGAGCAGTACTTC
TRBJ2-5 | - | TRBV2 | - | CASRFTMVETQYF | TGTGCCAGCAGGTTCACTATGGTGGAGACCCAGTACTTC
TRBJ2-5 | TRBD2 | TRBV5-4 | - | CASSSLTSVGETQYF | TGTGCCAGCAGCAGCCTGACTAGCGTAGGGGAGACCCAGTACTTC
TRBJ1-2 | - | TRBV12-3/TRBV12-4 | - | CASSLEENYGYTF | TGTGCCAGCAGTTTAGAGGAGAACTATGGCTACACCTTC
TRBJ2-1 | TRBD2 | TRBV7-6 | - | CASSPRDWGLAVYNEQFF | TGTGCCAGCAGCCCTCGGGACTGGGGACTAGCGGTCTACAATGAGCAGTTCTTC
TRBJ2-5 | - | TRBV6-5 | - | CASRDSLGETQYF | TGTGCCAGCAGGGACTCTTTAGGAGAGACCCAGTACTTC
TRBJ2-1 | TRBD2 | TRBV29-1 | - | CSAGGGEGKPNEQFF | TGCAGCGCTGGGGGGGGAGAGGGGAAGCCCAATGAGCAGTTCTTC
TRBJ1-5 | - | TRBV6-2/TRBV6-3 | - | CASSPFGQTYSNQPQHF | TGTGCCAGCAGTCCCTTTGGACAGACATATAGCAATCAGCCCCAGCATTTT
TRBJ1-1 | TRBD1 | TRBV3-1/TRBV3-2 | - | CASSPTGGGVVKNTEAFF | TGTGCCAGCAGCCCAACAGGGGGTGGGGTAGTTAAGAACACTGAAGCTTTCTTT
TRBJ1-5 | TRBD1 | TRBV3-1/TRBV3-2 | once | CASSQTTGGFQPQHF | TGTGCCAGCAGCCAAACGACAGGGGGCTTTCAGCCCCAGCATTTT
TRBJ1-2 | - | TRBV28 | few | CASAQGNGYTF | TGTGCCAGCGCGCAGGGGAATGGCTACACCTTC
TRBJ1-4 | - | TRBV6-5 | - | CASSYTGEEKLFF | TGTGCCAGCAGTTACACCGGGGAGGAAAAACTGTTTTTT
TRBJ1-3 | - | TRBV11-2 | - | CASSLYNSGNTIYF | TGTGCCAGCAGCCTCTATAACTCTGGAAACACCATATATTTT
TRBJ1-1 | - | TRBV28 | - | CASSLVGRDTEAFF | TGTGCCAGCAGTTTGGTAGGGAGAGACACTGAAGCTTTCTTT
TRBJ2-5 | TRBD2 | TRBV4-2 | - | CASSQDRLSGGLETQYF | TGTGCCAGCAGCCAAGACCGCCTCAGCGGGGGCCTAGAGACCCAGTACTTC
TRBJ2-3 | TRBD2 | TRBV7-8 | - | CASSLVLAGGPDTQYF | TGTGCCAGCAGCTTAGTTTTAGCGGGAGGACCAGATACGCAGTATTTT
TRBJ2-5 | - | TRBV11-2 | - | CASSPPGVETQYF | TGTGCCAGCAGTCCCCCTGGAGTTGAGACCCAGTACTTC
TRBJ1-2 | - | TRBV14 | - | CASSFQSNYGYTF | TGTGCCAGCAGTTTTCAGTCGAACTATGGCTACACCTTC
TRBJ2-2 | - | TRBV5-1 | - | CASSWAVNTGELFF | TGCGCCAGCAGCTGGGCAGTCAACACCGGGGAGCTGTTTTTT
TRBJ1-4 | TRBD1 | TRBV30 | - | CAWSPGTATNEKLFF | TGTGCCTGGAGCCCCGGGACAGCAACTAATGAAAAACTGTTTTTT
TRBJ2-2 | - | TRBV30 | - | CAWRRWTENTGELFF | TGTGCCTGGAGGAGGTGGACAGAGAACACCGGGGAGCTGTTTTTT
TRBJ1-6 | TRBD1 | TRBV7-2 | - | CASSLIGTGFSSYNSPLHF | TGTGCCAGCAGCTTAATTGGGACAGGTTTTAGCTCCTATAATTCACCCCTCCACTTT
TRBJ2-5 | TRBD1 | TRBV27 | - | CASSYLDRGRETQYF | TGTGCCAGCAGTTATTTGGACAGGGGGCGAGAGACCCAGTACTTC
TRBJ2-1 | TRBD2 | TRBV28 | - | CASSTEREGPPSYNEQFF | TGTGCCAGCAGTACGGAGCGGGAGGGACCCCCCTCCTACAATGAGCAGTTCTTC
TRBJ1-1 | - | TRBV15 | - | CATSRSGDTEAFF | TGTGCCACCAGCAGATCCGGGGACACTGAAGCTTTCTTT
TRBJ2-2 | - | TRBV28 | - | CASNSGGTTGELFF | TGTGCCAGCAACTCGGGGGGCACCACCGGGGAGCTGTTTTTT
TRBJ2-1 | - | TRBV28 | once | CATSPWGRRHEQFF | TGTGCCACCTCTCCCTGGGGCCGCCGCCATGAGCAGTTCTTC
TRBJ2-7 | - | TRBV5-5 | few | CASSSGGARRYEQYF | TGTGCCAGCAGCTCAGGCGGAGCGCGGAGGTACGAGCAGTACTTC